This T cell receptor beta chain appears in the sequencing data of a study of blood T cell repertoires in COVID-19. Germline V gene lookup returns CDR1 MNHNS and CDR2 SASEGT. There are 13 residues in the CDR3. The germline V and J ends were trimmed by 2 bases and 6 bases, with 11 bases remaining between them. Using immunoSEQ multiplex PCR, the repertoire was profiled, and TCRdb retains in-frame clones only, with some absent. The sample contains some 490,000 clones, 70% to 90% of which appear only once. The receptor comes from a human donor in a cohort sampled during active COVID-19. The chain recombines TRBV6-1 with TRBJ2-7; D possibly corresponds to TRBD1 (6 bases). Sequenced: peripheral blood. CDR3 sequence: CASSESRGGEQYF. CDR3 nucleotide sequence: TGTGCCAGCAGTGAATCACGAGGGGGCGAGCAGTACTTC.